The TCR beta chain described here comes from a study of cytomegalovirus exposure and HLA in healthy donors. The overall study: Of over 300 genotyped donors, around 84% clustered with self-reported Caucasian donors.

Germline CDR1 reads SGHRS; CDR2 reads YFSETQ. V lost 4 bases to trimming and J lost 0 bases; unmatched junction nucleotides: 5. This CDR3 spans 16 amino acids. PCR used 60 Vbeta primers and 13 Jbeta primers. Profiling relied on immunoSEQ multiplex PCR, and the TCRdb table lists in-frame clones only, not all of them. In all, the sample yields fewer than 130,000 clones. The chain is built from TRBV5-1 and TRBJ2-2; 8 positions match TRBD1. The sequencing sample was made of PBMCs. The receptor's source is a man over 45 in good health and CMV-seronegative. The chain's CDR3 is CASSIGQGSNTGELFF. The CDR3, as DNA: TGCGCCAGCAGCATCGGACAGGGATCGAACACCGGGGAGCTGTTTTTT.